What follows describes a single TCR beta chain. Its antigen is not known. This record comes from a study of vaccination effects on CD4 cells after COVID-19. About the study: After vaccination, samples were taken early and late from a few convalescent patients. In culture with 8 to 10 IU/ml IL-2 and around 10 ug/ml peptides, PBMC were grown at roughly 2 million per well. Study-wide results and limits: Substantial clonal contraction characterized both infection- and vaccine-induced clones late after vaccination.

CD4+ T cell isolation took place after more than eight days of culture. The person was diagnosed with PCR-confirmed SARS-CoV-2 infection between March and December 2020. Vaccination of participants consisted of two doses of either the BNT162b2 or mRNA-1273 vaccine. The authors replaced half the medium with IL-2 medium on days 3 and 7. Profiled with immunoSEQ multiplex PCR; TCRdb holds only in-frame clones, not every one. The data hold some 50,000 clones, with around 80% observed a single time. This receptor was identified in a human donor who had a prior SARS-CoV-2 infection. The specimen comprised CD4+ T cells from PBMCs cultured without peptide, sampled after COVID-19 vaccination.

CDR3 DNA: TGTGCCAGCAGCGTACGGCCGGACAACAGGGATTCGTCTGGAAACACCATATATTTT. Its translation: CASSVRPDNRDSSGNTIYF. V gene TRBV9 combines with J gene TRBJ1-3; possible D gene TRBD1, 6 bases. The CDR3 is 19 amino acids. The V and J ends lost 1 base and 1 base respectively, with 21 bases between them. Germline CDR1 reads SGDLS; CDR2 reads YYNGEE.